These 19 T cell receptor beta chains share one sample of origin, sequenced in a study of blood T cell repertoires in COVID-19. This table comes from immunoSEQ multiplex PCR, and its TCRdb copy is limited to in-frame clones, with some not included. The table includes a few hundred thousand clones, about 87% detected once. Sample: peripheral blood. Every receptor here comes from a human donor in a cohort sampled during active COVID-19.

This clone was seen just once. V is TRBV7-2 and J is TRBJ2-2; TRBD2 aligns across 7 bases. Germline V gives CDR1 SGHTA, CDR2 FQGNSA. Losses at the gene ends were 3 bases for V and 1 base for J; bases not matched to a gene: 2. The CDR3 sequence is 15 residues long. The CDR3 bases are TGTGCCAGCAGCTTGCGGGGGAGGAACACCGGGGAGCTGTTTTTT. Translating gives CASSLRGRNTGELFF. The full variable domain, in which reference TRBV7-2 and TRBJ2-2 provide the parts outside the CDR3, is GAGVSQSPSNKVTEKGKDVELRCDPISGHTALYWYRQSLGQGLEFLIYFQGNSAPDKSGLPSDRFSAERTGGSVSTLTIQRTQQEDSAVYLCASSLRGRNTGELFFGEGSRLTVL.

V gene TRBV7-3 combines with J gene TRBJ1-2; 7 bases map to TRBD1. CDR1 and CDR2 (germline): SGHTA, FQGTGA. Trimming took 5 bases from V and 6 from J; bases not matched to a gene: 12. CDR3 size: 15 residues. Here the CDR3 reads CASSPPGQSINGYTF. The CDR3 coding sequence is TGTGCCAGCAGCCCGCCGGGACAGTCTATCAATGGCTACACCTTC.

V and J are TRBV3-1 (or the pseudogene TRBV3-2) and TRBJ2-7, with 8 bases matching TRBD1. In germline, CDR1 is LGHDT, CDR2 YNNKEL (reference sequence). The CDR3 is 15 residues long. J was trimmed by 5 bases and V by 5 bases; bases with no gene match: 11. This chain's CDR3 is CASSDLGQGHHEQYF. CDR3 bases: TGTGCCAGCAGCGACCTTGGACAGGGACACCACGAGCAGTACTTC.

This chain links TRBV5-1 with TRBJ2-2; D may be TRBD1 (6 bases). CDR1 and CDR2 from the germline V gene are SGHRS and YFSETQ. The CDR3 is 15 amino acids. V lost 4 bases, J lost 2 bases, and 12 bases lay in between. In DNA, the CDR3 is TGCGCCAGCAGCGTGGACAGAACAAACACCGGGGAGCTGTTTTTT. Amino acids: CASSVDRTNTGELFF.

V and J are TRBV12-2 and TRBJ2-7; the D call TRBD2 from the table was never checked on the DNA. TRBV12-2 is recorded as a pseudogene. CDR3 length: 16 residues. CDR3 sequence: CASRAGLARRSYEQYF. For the CDR3, the DNA is TGTGCAAGTCGCGCGGGACTAGCTCGCCGGTCCTACGAGCAGTACTTC.

V and J are TRBV9 and TRBJ2-5, with unresolved D. Germline CDR1 SGDLS, CDR2 YYNGEE. This CDR3 has 13 amino acids. The germline V and J ends were trimmed by 4 bases and 5 bases, with 12 bases remaining between them. In DNA, the CDR3 is TGTGCCAGCAGCACCCGACCCGGGGAGACCCAGTACTTC. Residues: CASSTRPGETQYF.

This chain connects TRBV7-9 to TRBJ2-5; 7 bases align to TRBD1. Losses at the gene ends were 6 bases for V and 5 bases for J; bases not matched to a gene: 12. Germline CDR1 SEHNR, CDR2 FQNEAQ (reference sequence). The CDR3 extends over 15 amino acids. The CDR3 coding sequence is TGTGCCAGCAGTGGGAAAACGACAGGGCGGGAGACCCAGTACTTC. It translates to CASSGKTTGRETQYF.

The chain carries TRBV28 and TRBJ2-1; 9 positions match TRBD2. This CDR3 comprises 16 residues. The V gene end was trimmed by 3 bases and the J gene end by 1 base; junction bases not matched to a gene: 4. Germline-derived CDR1 and CDR2 are MDHEN and SYDVKM. The CDR3 DNA reads as TGTGCCAGCAGTTTCCTAAGCGGGAGGTCCTACAATGAGCAGTTCTTC. It specifies CASSFLSGRSYNEQFF.

This rearrangement joins TRBV5-6 to TRBJ2-6; the D is unclear. V lost 2 bases to trimming and J lost 0 bases, with 6 bases between them. The germline CDR1 and CDR2 sequences are SGHDT and YYEEEE. CDR3 size: 15 residues. The CDR3 sequence: CASSFTFSGANVLTF. CDR3 bases: TGTGCCAGCAGCTTCACTTTCTCTGGGGCCAACGTCCTGACTTTC. Based on the CDR3 plus reference TRBV5-6 and TRBJ2-6, the full variable domain is DAGVTQSPTHLIKTRGQQVTLRCSPKSGHDTVSWYQQALGQGPQFIFQYYEEEERQRGNFPDRFSGHQFPNYSSELNVNALLLGDSALYLCASSFTFSGANVLTFGAGSRLTVL.

The chain links TRBV7-8 to TRBJ2-7; D gene unclear. This CDR3 contains 12 residues. Trimming pared 5 bases from V and 4 bases from J, leaving 9 bases between. Germline V CDR1 and CDR2: SGHVS, FQNEAQ. In DNA form, the CDR3 reads TGTGCCAGCAGCCAGAGTTGGTACGAGCAGTACTTC. It translates to CASSQSWYEQYF.

The chain couples TRBV4-1 to TRBJ2-1; D possibly corresponds to TRBD2 (6 bases). Germline values: CDR1 MGHRA, CDR2 YSYEKL. This CDR3 is 14 amino acids long. The V end lost 4 bases, the J end lost 8 bases, and 15 bases lay between the germline ends. The CDR3 is CASSPSGGRDEQFF. CDR3 sequence (DNA): TGCGCCAGCAGCCCCTCCGGAGGGCGGGATGAGCAGTTCTTC.

V usage is TRBV2 and J usage is TRBJ2-1; 10 bases agree with TRBD2. V gave up 7 bases and J gave up 5 bases; unmatched junction bases: 5. Germline assignment: CDR1 SNHLY and CDR2 FYNNEI. This CDR3 has 14 amino acids. The CDR3 bases are TGTGCCAGCAAACCGGGACTAGCGAACAATGAGCAGTTCTTC. It specifies CASKPGLANNEQFF.

The V gene is TRBV4-2, the J gene TRBJ2-3; 12 bases line up with TRBD2. The CDR3 has 17 residues. CDR1 is LGHNA and CDR2 is YNFKEQ in the germline V gene. Trimming took 1 base from V and 1 from J; bases not matched to a gene: 3. CDR3 nucleotide sequence: TGTGCCAGCAGCCAAGCGGCTAGCGGGGGGGGCACAGATACGCAGTATTTT. Translation: CASSQAASGGGTDTQYF.

The gene calls are TRBV2 and TRBJ2-5; no clear D gene. Trimming removed 4 bases at V and 5 bases at J, with 11 bases between. Looked up from germline, CDR1 is SNHLY and CDR2 is FYNNEI. This CDR3 comprises 13 residues. As DNA, the CDR3 is TGTGCCAGCAGTGTAAGGTCCAGGGAGACCCAGTACTTC. Its translation: CASSVRSRETQYF.

This clone has only a few counts. The chain recombines TRBV28 with TRBJ2-2; 7 nucleotides align to TRBD2. From germline, CDR1 is MDHEN and CDR2 SYDVKM. V was pared by 5 bases and J by 4 bases, with 7 bases of the junction left unmatched. The CDR3 extends over 15 amino acids. In nucleotides, the CDR3 is TGTGCCAGCAGTCCGACTAGCCCGGGCACCGGGGAGCTGTTTTTT. Protein product: CASSPTSPGTGELFF.

This rearrangement joins TRBV13 to TRBJ2-3; 8 bases line up with TRBD2. This CDR3 is built from 15 residues. With V trimmed by 3 bases and J by 8 bases, 10 bases remained unmatched. From germline, CDR1 is PRHDT and CDR2 FYEKMQ (reference sequence). This chain's CDR3 is CASSFAGGPRGTQYF. CDR3 in DNA: TGTGCCAGCAGCTTTGCGGGGGGCCCTCGCGGTACGCAGTATTTT.

The chain links TRBV20-1 to TRBJ2-7, with a weak D call TRBD2 (6 bases). The CDR3 has 13 amino acids. Germline values: CDR1 DFQATT, CDR2 SNEGSKA (reference sequence). The V end lost 3 bases, the J end lost 3 bases, and 12 bases lay between the germline ends. The CDR3 sequence is CSASFLRDYEQYF. CDR3 in DNA: TGCAGTGCTAGTTTTTTGCGGGACTACGAGCAGTACTTC.

The genes are TRBV7-2 and TRBJ2-3; D call uncertain. Trimming stripped 3 bases from V and 7 bases from J, with 17 bases between. This CDR3 has 15 amino acids. Germline lookup yields CDR1 SGHTA and CDR2 FQGNSA. CDR3 loop: CASSFEMTGGNTQYF. In nucleotides, the CDR3 is TGTGCCAGCAGCTTCGAAATGACTGGCGGAAATACGCAGTATTTT.

The rearrangement links TRBV11-2 to TRBJ2-1, with D hard to call. This CDR3 is built from 14 residues. V lost 1 base to trimming and J lost 0 bases, with 4 bases between them. Germline V gene sequence: CDR1 SGHAT, CDR2 FQNNGV. CDR3 sequence (DNA): TGTGCCAGCAGCTTAGCGGGCTCCTACAATGAGCAGTTCTTC. This sequence encodes CASSLAGSYNEQFF.